What follows is one T cell receptor beta chain and its context. The sample holds a few counts of this clonotype. What this receptor recognizes is not known. No base quality information exists; no much larger clone differs at one position. This entry belongs to a study of T-cell reconstitution after alpha-beta-depleted transplantation in children (dated by TCRdb to 2015 to 2016). Regarding the study in general: T-cell immune reconstitution after TCRalphabeta/CD19-depleted allogeneic hematopoietic cell transplantation in children was quantitatively tracked in the study by means of TCR repertoire profiling.

The protocol used for the library was PCR. Sequenced on an Illumina HiSeq 2500. To normalize quantification of the TCRbeta repertoire, the TCR libraries were built with molecular barcoding that relied on unique molecular identifiers. TCRdb reprocessed the public reads (quality trimming at Q25 with fastp, clone calling with MiXCR) and kept in-frame beta chains. A single entry per CDR3 protein holds the most common genes and DNA from its merged rows. The sample contains about 340,000 distinct CDR3 sequences, roughly 13% of them found a single time. The ten largest clones add up to about 3.9% of the sample. The sequence was obtained from a human donor who donated a stem cell graft to a child with Fanconi anemia. Sample: PBMCs, taken from the stem cell graft.

Read as DNA, the sequence is TGTGCCAGCAGCCCTGGACAGGGGAGAGAGCAGTACTTC. This gives the protein CASSPGQGREQYF. The V and J segments used are TRBV11-2 and TRBJ2-7; 9 bases in the junction line up with TRBD1. The CDR3 goes from the cysteine to the phenylalanine over 13 residues. Only CDR3 DNA remains: 39 bases, in frame from the first base. For this chain, trimming is 5 bases at the V end and 7 bases at the J end, and the number of junction bases without a gene match is 6. CDR1 SGHAT and CDR2 FQNNGV are derived from the germline V gene.